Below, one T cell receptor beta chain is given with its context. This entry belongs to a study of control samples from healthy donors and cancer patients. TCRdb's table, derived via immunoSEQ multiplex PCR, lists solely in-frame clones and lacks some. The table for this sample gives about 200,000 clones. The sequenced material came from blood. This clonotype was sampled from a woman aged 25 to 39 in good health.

The CDR3 DNA reads as TGTGCCAGCAGCTTAGATCTTATGACGCAGGGAGACGGCTACACCTTC. Translated, it gives CASSLDLMTQGDGYTF. The rearrangement links TRBV11-2 to TRBJ1-2; a weak D match, TRBD1 (5 bases). The germline V gene encodes CDR1 SGHAT and CDR2 FQNNGV. This CDR3 region has 16 residues. Trimming removed 0 bases from V and 8 bases from J, with 19 bases in between.